This paragraph covers one T cell receptor beta chain sequence. Its antigen is as yet unknown. Profiled with immunoSEQ multiplex PCR; TCRdb holds only in-frame clones, not every one. Of roughly 400,000 clones in the sample, approximately 91% are singletons; the top ten hold 1.5% to 2%. This record comes from a study of Ad26.COV2.S vaccination and SARS-CoV-2 variants. Across the whole study: Trial arm assignment for the donor was COV1001 Ad26.COV2.S.

Treatment of the sample: some 20 received Ad26.COV2.S at low or high dose, single or two shots; about 5 received placebo; per-sample allocation not given. Samples were taken on day 63 after the first vaccine or placebo injection. Trimming shortened V by 6 bases and J by 5 bases, and 20 bases separated the two germline ends. Germline V CDR1 and CDR2: SGHAT, FQNNGV. The CDR3 consists of 15 residues. Study observations and caveats: Reports say spike-specific CD8+ and CD4+ T cell responses covered substantial breadth after vaccination. Vaccinees and placebo recipients showed similar non-spike TCR breadth. The placebo group had lower spike-specific TCR breadth than the vaccine recipients did.

V gene TRBV11-2 combines with J gene TRBJ2-7, with TRBD2 as a possible D gene (6 bases). The sample in question was peripheral blood, obtained in a trial of Ad26.COV2.S vaccine versus placebo. This clonotype originated in a person aged 18-65 years who received the Ad26.COV2.S COVID-19 vaccine or a placebo. The chain's CDR3 is CASRVAEEGVHEQYF. CDR3 sequence (DNA): TGTGCCAGCAGAGTAGCGGAGGAGGGTGTCCACGAGCAGTACTTC.